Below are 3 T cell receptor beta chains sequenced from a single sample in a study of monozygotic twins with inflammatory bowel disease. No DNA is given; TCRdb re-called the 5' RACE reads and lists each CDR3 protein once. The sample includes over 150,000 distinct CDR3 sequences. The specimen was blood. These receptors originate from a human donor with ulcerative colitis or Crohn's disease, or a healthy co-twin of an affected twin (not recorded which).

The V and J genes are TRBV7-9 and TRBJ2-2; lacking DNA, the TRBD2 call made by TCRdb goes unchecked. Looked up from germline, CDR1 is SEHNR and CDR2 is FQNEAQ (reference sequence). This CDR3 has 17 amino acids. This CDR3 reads CASSLAGAGENTGELFF.

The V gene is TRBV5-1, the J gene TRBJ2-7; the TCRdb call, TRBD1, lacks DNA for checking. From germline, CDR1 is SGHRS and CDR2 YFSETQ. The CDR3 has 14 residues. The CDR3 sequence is CASSLAPPGYEQYF.

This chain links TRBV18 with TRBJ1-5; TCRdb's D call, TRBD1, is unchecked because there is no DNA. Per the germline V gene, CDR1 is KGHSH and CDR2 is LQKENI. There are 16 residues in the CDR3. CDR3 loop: CASSPETQGLHQPQHF.